This T cell receptor (beta chain) was sequenced for a study of T cell responses to AZD1222 COVID-19 vaccine. Trimming removed 5 bases at V and 0 bases at J, with 11 bases between. This CDR3 is built from 15 residues. CDR1 and CDR2 from the germline V gene are MNHEY and SVGAGI. Clones were read by immunoSEQ multiplex PCR, and TCRdb kept only the in-frame ones, dropping some. The data hold fewer than 150,000 clones, with 93% observed a single time. The rearrangement links TRBV6-5 to TRBJ1-5, with D perhaps TRBD1 (5 bases). This TCR came from an adult who received the AZD1222 COVID-19 vaccine. The source was peripheral blood, collected 28 days after the second AZD1222 dose. The chain's CDR3 is CASSISQGSNQPQHF. The CDR3 nucleotides are TGTGCCAGCAGTATATCTCAGGGTAGCAATCAGCCCCAGCATTTT.